These 2 T cell receptor beta chains share one sample of origin, sequenced in a study of cytomegalovirus exposure and HLA in healthy donors. The primer mix had 60 Vbeta and 13 Jbeta primers. Repertoires were generated with immunoSEQ multiplex PCR, while TCRdb's copy carries only in-frame clones and drops some. The record lists about 110,000 clones, of which the ten most abundant hold around 7%. The sequenced material came from PBMCs. Receptor source: a man aged 35 to 55 in good health and CMV-seropositive.

This chain links TRBV4-3 with TRBJ2-3; 9 bases are shared with TRBD1. The CDR3 loop spans 18 amino acids. Germline V CDR1 and CDR2: LGHNA, YSLEER. With V trimmed by 1 base and J by 0 bases, 8 bases remained unmatched. The CDR3 protein is CASSQAPTTGGSTDTQYF. The CDR3 nucleotides are TGCGCCAGCAGCCAAGCCCCGACGACAGGGGGTAGCACAGATACGCAGTATTTT.

The genes are TRBV19 and TRBJ2-4; the D gene is possibly TRBD1 (6 bases). This CDR3 spans 16 amino acids. Trimming removed 3 bases at V and 0 bases at J, with 12 bases between. Germline V gives CDR1 LNHDA, CDR2 SQIVND (reference sequence). The CDR3 here is CASSINRDIAKNIQYF. The CDR3 DNA sequence: TGTGCCAGTAGTATCAACCGGGACATAGCCAAAAACATTCAGTACTTC.